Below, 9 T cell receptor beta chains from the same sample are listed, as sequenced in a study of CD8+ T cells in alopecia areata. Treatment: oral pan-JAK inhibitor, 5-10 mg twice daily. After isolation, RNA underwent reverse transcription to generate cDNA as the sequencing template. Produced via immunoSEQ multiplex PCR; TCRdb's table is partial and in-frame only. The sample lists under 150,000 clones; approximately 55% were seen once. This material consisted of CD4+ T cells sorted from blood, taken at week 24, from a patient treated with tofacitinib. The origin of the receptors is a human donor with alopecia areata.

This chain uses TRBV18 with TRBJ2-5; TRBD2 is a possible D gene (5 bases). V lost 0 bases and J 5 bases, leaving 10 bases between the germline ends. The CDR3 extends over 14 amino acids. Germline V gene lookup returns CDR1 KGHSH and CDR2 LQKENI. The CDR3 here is CASSPPHGVETQYF. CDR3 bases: TGTGCCAGCTCACCACCACACGGGGTGGAGACCCAGTACTTC.

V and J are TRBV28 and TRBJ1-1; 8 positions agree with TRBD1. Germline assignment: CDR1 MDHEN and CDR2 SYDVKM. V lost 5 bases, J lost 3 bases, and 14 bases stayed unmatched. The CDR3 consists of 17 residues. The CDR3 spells CASSPTGALPRDTEAFF. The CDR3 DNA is TGTGCCAGCAGTCCGACAGGGGCCCTCCCGAGGGACACTGAAGCTTTCTTT.

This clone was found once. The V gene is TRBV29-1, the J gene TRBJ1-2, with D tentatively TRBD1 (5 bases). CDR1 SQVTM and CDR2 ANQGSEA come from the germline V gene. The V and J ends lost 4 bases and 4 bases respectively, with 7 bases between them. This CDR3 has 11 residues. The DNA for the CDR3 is TGCAGCGTTGGACAGCTCTATGGCTACACCTTC. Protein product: CSVGQLYGYTF.

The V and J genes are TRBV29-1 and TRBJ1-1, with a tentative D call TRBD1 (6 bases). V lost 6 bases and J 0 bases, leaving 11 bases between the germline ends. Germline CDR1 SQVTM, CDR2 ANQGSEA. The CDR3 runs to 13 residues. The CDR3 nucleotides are TGCAGCGTCCGACAGGCCCTGAACACTGAAGCTTTCTTT. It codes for CSVRQALNTEAFF.

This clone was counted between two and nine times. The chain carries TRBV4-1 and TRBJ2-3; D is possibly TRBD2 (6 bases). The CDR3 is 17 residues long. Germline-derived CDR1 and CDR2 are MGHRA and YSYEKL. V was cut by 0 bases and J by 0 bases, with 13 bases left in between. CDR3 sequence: CASSQEGNGGSTDTQYF. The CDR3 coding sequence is TGCGCCAGCAGCCAAGAGGGGAACGGGGGTAGCACAGATACGCAGTATTTT.

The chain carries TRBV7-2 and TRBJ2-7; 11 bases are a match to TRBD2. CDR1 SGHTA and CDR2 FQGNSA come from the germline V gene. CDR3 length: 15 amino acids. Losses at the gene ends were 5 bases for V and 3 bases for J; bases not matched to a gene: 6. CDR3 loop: CASSRLAGPNYEQYF. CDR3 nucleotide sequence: TGTGCCAGCAGCCGACTAGCGGGGCCCAACTACGAGCAGTACTTC.

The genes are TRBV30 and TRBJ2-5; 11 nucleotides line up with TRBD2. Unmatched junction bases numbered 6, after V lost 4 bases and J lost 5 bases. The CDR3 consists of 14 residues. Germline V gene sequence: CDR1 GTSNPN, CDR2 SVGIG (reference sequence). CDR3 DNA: TGTGCCTGGACGGCGGTAGCGGGGGGGGAGACCCAGTACTTC. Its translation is CAWTAVAGGETQYF.

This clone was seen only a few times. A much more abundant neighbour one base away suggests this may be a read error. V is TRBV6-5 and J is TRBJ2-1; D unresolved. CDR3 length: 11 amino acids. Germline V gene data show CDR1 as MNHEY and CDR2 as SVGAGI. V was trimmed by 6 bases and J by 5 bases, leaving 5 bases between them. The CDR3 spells CASRLDNEQFF. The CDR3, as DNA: TGTGCCAGCAGGCTAGACAATGAGCAGTTCTTC.

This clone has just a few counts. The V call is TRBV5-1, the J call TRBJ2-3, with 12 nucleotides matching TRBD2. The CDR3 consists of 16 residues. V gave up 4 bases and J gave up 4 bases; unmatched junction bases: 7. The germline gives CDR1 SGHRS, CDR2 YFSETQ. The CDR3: CASSKTSGGRADTQYF. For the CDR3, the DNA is TGCGCCAGCAGCAAGACTAGCGGGGGAAGGGCAGATACGCAGTATTTT. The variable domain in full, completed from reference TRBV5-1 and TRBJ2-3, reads KAGVTQTPRYLIKTRGQQVTLSCSPISGHRSVSWYQQTPGQGLQFLFEYFSETQRNKGNFPGRFSGRQFSNSRSEMNVSTLELGDSALYLCASSKTSGGRADTQYFGPGTRLTVL.